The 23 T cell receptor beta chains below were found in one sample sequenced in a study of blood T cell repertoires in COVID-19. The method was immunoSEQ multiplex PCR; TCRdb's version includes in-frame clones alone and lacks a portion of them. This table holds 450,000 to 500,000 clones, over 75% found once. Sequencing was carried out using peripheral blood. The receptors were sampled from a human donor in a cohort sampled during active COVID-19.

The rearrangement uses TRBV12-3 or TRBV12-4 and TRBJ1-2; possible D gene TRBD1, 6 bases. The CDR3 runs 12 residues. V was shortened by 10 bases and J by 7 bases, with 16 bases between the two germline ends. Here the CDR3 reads CATRWDTAGYTF. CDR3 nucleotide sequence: TGTGCCACGAGGTGGGACACTGCTGGCTACACCTTC.

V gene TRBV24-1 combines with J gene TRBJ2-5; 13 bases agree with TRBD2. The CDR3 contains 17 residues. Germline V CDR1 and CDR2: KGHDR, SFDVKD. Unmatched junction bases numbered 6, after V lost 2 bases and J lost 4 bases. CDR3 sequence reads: CATSDSRGLAGVETQYF. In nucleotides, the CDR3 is TGTGCCACCAGTGATTCCCGAGGACTAGCGGGAGTAGAGACCCAGTACTTC.

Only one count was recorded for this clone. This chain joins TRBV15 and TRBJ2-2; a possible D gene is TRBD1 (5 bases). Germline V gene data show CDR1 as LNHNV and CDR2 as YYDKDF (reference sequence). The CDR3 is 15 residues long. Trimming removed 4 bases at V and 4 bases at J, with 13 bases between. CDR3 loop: CATSNNQGSTGELFF. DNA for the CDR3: TGTGCCACCAGCAATAACCAGGGTAGCACCGGGGAGCTGTTTTTT.

The chain's CDR3 is CASSMTESYNEQFF. Here the CDR3 DNA reads TGCGCCAGCAGCATGACAGAGTCCTACAATGAGCAGTTCTTC. This chain uses TRBV5-1 with TRBJ2-1; the D gene is possibly TRBD1 (5 bases). This CDR3 contains 14 residues. Trimming pared 4 bases from V and 1 base from J, leaving 9 bases between. CDR1 is SGHRS, CDR2 YFSETQ, per germline.

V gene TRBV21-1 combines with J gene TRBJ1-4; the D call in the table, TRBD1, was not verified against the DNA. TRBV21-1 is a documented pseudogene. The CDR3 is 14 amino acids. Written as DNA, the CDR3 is TGTGCCAGCAGCAACCGACAGAATGGGGAAAAACTGTTTTTT. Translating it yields CASSNRQNGEKLFF.

The CDR3 sequence: CASSSSSYEQYF. CDR3 nucleotide sequence: TGTGCCAGCAGCTCTAGCTCCTACGAGCAGTACTTC. The genes are TRBV3-1 (or the pseudogene TRBV3-2) and TRBJ2-7; D is undetermined. Trimming stripped 5 bases from V and 0 bases from J, with 5 bases between. The length of the CDR3 is 12 residues. The germline gives CDR1 LGHDT, CDR2 YNNKEL (reference sequence).

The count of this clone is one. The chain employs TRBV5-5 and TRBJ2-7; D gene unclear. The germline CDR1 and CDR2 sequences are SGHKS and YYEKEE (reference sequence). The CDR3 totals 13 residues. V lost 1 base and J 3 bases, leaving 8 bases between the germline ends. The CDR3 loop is CASSLQENYEQYF. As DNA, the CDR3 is TGTGCCAGCAGCTTGCAGGAAAACTACGAGCAGTACTTC.

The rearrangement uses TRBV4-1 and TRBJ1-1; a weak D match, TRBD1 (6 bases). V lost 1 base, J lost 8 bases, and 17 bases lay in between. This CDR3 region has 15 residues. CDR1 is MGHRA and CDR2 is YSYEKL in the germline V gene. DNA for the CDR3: TGCGCCAGCAGCCAAGTCCAGGGGATTGGGGCCGAAGCTTTCTTT. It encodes CASSQVQGIGAEAFF.

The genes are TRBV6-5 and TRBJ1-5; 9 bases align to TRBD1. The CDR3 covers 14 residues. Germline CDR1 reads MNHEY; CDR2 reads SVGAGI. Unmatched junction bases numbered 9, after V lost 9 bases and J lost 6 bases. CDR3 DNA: TGTGCCAGTCTACAGGGGGCGTTCGGTCAGCCCCAGCATTTT. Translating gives CASLQGAFGQPQHF.

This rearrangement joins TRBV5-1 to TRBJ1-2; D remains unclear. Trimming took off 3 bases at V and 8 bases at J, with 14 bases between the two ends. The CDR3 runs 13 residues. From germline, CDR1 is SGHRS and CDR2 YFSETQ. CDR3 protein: CASSSSRSTGYTF. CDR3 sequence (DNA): TGCGCCAGCAGCTCATCTCGGTCAACCGGCTACACCTTC. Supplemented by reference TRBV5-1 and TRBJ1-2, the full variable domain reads KAGVTQTPRYLIKTRGQQVTLSCSPISGHRSVSWYQQTPGQGLQFLFEYFSETQRNKGNFPGRFSGRQFSNSRSEMNVSTLELGDSALYLCASSSSRSTGYTFGSGTRLTVV.

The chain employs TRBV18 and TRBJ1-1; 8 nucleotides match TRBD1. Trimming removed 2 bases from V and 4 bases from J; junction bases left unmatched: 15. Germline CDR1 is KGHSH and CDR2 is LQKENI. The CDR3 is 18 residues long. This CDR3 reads CASSPGYQGARGSTEAFF. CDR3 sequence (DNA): TGTGCCAGCTCACCAGGGTATCAGGGGGCGAGGGGCAGCACTGAAGCTTTCTTT. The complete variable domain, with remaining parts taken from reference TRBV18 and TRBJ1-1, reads NAGVMQNPRHLVRRRGQEARLRCSPMKGHSHVYWYRQLPEEGLKFMVYLQKENIIDESGMPKERFSAEFPKEGPSILRIQQVVRGDSAAYFCASSPGYQGARGSTEAFFGQGTRLTVV.

The CDR3 is CASSPWAPDGYTF. The CDR3, as DNA: TGTGCCAGCAGTCCTTGGGCCCCGGATGGCTACACCTTC. V is TRBV6-4 and J is TRBJ1-2; D uncertain. Germline V gene sequence: CDR1 MRHNA, CDR2 SNTAGT. The CDR3 extends over 13 amino acids. V was trimmed by 5 bases and J by 6 bases, leaving 13 bases between them.

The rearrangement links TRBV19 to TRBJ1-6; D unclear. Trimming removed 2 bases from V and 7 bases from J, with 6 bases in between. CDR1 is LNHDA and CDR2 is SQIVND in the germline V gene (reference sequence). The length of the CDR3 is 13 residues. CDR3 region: CASSIRENSPLHF. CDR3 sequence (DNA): TGTGCCAGTAGTATAAGGGAGAATTCACCCCTCCACTTT.

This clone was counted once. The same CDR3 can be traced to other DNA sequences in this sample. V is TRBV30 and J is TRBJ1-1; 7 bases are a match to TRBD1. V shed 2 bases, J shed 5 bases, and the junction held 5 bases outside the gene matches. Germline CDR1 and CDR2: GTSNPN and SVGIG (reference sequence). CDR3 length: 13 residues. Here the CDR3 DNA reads TGTGCCTGGAGTCGTCAGGGGGGAACTGAAGCTTTCTTT. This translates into CAWSRQGGTEAFF.

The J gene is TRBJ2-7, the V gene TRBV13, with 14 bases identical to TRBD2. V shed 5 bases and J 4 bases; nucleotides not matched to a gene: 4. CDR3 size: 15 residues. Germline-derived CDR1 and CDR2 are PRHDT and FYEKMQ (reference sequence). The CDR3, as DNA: TGTGCCAGCAGCACGGGGACTAGCGGGAGTTACGAGCAGTACTTC. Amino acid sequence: CASSTGTSGSYEQYF.

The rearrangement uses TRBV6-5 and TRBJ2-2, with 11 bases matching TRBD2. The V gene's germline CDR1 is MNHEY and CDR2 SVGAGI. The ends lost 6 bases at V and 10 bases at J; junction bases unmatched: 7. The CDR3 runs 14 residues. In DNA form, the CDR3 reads TGTGCCAGCAGGCCAGGACTAGCGGGCGCGGAGCTGTTTTTT. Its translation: CASRPGLAGAELFF.

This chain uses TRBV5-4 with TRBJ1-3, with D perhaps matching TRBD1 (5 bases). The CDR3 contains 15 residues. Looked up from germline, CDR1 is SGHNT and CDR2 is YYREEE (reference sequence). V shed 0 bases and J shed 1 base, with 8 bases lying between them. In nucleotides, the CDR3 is TGTGCCAGCAGCTTGGGGGGCGAATCTGGAAACACCATATATTTT. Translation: CASSLGGESGNTIYF.

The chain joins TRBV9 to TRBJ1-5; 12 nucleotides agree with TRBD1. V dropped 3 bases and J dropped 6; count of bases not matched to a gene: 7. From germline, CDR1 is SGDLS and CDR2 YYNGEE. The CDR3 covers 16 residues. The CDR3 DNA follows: TGTGCCAGCAGCGCCGGGACAGGGGGCTCGGGTCAGCCCCAGCATTTT. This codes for CASSAGTGGSGQPQHF.

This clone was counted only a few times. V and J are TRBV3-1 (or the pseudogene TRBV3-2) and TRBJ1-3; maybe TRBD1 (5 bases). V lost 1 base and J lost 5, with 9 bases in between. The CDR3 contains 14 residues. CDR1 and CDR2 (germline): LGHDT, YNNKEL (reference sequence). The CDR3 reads CASSQGTTRNTIYF. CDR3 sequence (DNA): TGTGCCAGCAGCCAAGGGACAACGAGAAACACCATATATTTT.

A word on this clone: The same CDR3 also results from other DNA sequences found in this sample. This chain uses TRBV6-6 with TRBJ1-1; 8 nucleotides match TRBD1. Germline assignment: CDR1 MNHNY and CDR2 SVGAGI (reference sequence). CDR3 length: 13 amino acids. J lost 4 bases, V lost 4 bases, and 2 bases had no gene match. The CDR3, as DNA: TGTGCCAGCAGTTCAACAGGGGGCACTGAAGCTTTCTTT. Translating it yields CASSSTGGTEAFF.

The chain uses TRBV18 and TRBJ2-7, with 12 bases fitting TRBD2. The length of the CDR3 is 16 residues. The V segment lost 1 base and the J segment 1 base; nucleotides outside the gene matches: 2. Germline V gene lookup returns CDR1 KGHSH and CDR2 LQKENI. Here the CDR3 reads CASSPLLAGGSYEQYF. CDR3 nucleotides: TGTGCCAGCTCACCACTACTAGCGGGAGGATCCTACGAGCAGTACTTC.

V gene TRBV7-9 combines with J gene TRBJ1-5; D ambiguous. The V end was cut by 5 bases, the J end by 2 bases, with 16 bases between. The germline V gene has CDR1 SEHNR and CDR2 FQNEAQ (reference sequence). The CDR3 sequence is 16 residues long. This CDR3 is CASSPSGSTGNQPQHF. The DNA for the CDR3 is TGTGCCAGCAGCCCGAGCGGCTCTACCGGCAATCAGCCCCAGCATTTT.

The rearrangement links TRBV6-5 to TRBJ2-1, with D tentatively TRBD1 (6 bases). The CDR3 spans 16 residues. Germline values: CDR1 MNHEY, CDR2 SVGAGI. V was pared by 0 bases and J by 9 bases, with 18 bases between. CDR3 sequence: CASSYSGQRGASEQFF. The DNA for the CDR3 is TGTGCCAGCAGTTACTCCGGACAGAGAGGGGCCAGTGAGCAGTTCTTC.